The 13 T cell receptor beta chains below all came from one sample that was sequenced in a study of cytomegalovirus exposure and HLA in healthy donors. In the PCR, 60 Vbeta and 13 Jbeta primers were used. The table came from immunoSEQ multiplex PCR; TCRdb's copy has only in-frame clones and leaves some out. The data contain approximately 170,000 clones, roughly 76% of them singletons. Sequences were obtained from PBMCs. The receptors derive from a male donor in good health and CMV-seronegative.

The chain has TRBV4-1 and TRBJ2-3; 10 positions match TRBD2. The CDR3 has 18 amino acids. Germline assignment: CDR1 MGHRA and CDR2 YSYEKL. V was clipped by 1 base and J by 6 bases; unmatched bases: 13. The CDR3 loop reads CASSQGRQRGGRQDTQYF. The CDR3 nucleotides are TGCGCCAGCAGCCAAGGAAGGCAGCGGGGGGGCCGACAGGATACGCAGTATTTT.

The gene calls are TRBV10-3 and TRBJ1-1; TRBD1 might be the D (5 bases). This CDR3 has 15 residues. The germline V gene encodes CDR1 ENHRY and CDR2 SYGVKD. Between the trimmed V and J ends, which lost 0 bases and 4 bases, there was a span of 12 bases. The CDR3 here is CAISESLQGPTEAFF. The CDR3 DNA sequence: TGTGCCATCAGTGAGTCGCTTCAGGGTCCCACTGAAGCTTTCTTT.

Details on this clone: Its ends do not fully match the called genes, so a read error is possible. Other DNA sequences in this specimen translate into the identical CDR3. The chain carries TRBV9 and TRBJ1-2, with D perhaps matching TRBD1 (6 bases). The germline gives CDR1 SGDLS, CDR2 YYNGEE. CDR3 length equals 14 residues. The CDR3 DNA reads TGTGCCAGCAGCGCAGGCAGGGGAAACTACGGCTACACCTTC. Its translation: CASSAGRGNYGYTF.

This clone was seen more than once but under ten times. This chain uses TRBV5-1 with TRBJ1-1; TRBD1 aligns across 9 bases. From germline, CDR1 is SGHRS and CDR2 YFSETQ. Trimming removed 2 bases from V and 4 bases from J; junction bases left unmatched: 15. This CDR3 region has 18 residues. The CDR3 region has the DNA TGCGCCAGCAGCTTCCTGGGACAGGGCACAATCGTAGGCACTGAAGCTTTCTTT. Its translation is CASSFLGQGTIVGTEAFF.

The chain recombines TRBV6-1 with TRBJ1-6, with a possible D match to TRBD1 (5 bases). This CDR3 is 13 amino acids long. The ends were cut back, 2 bases at V and 8 bases at J, with 7 bases in the middle. Germline values: CDR1 MNHNS, CDR2 SASEGT. The CDR3 DNA sequence: TGTGCCAGCAGTGAACAACAGGATTCACCCCTCCACTTT. Protein: CASSEQQDSPLHF.

V gene TRBV6-6 combines with J gene TRBJ1-6, with TRBD1 identical over 9 bases. The junction had 10 bases not matched to a gene; V was cut back by 7 bases and J by 6 bases. The CDR3 runs to 16 residues. Germline CDR1 MNHNY, CDR2 SVGAGI (reference sequence). The CDR3 region is CASIYRGRLSNSPLHF. In DNA, the CDR3 is TGTGCCAGCATCTACAGGGGGCGCTTGAGTAATTCACCCCTCCACTTT.

V usage is TRBV7-2 and J usage is TRBJ1-2; tentatively, D is TRBD1 (5 bases). Between the trimmed V and J ends, which lost 0 bases and 5 bases, there was a span of 10 bases. Germline CDR1 is SGHTA and CDR2 is FQGNSA. The CDR3 extends over 14 amino acids. CDR3 DNA: TGTGCCAGCAGCTTAGCACGGCCAGGGTATGGCTACACCTTC. Its protein is CASSLARPGYGYTF.

This chain links TRBV5-1 with TRBJ2-5; D is possibly TRBD2 (5 bases). The V gene lost 6 bases and the J gene lost 4 bases, with 19 bases spanning the gap. The CDR3 has 15 amino acids. Germline loops: CDR1 SGHRS, CDR2 YFSETQ. As DNA, the CDR3 is TGCGCCAGCAACTTCCTCCCGGGTGGAGGAGAGACCCAGTACTTC. Its protein is CASNFLPGGGETQYF.

Note on this clone: Compared with germline, one end of the junction differs, possibly owing to a read error. The CDR3 coding sequence is TGTGCTAGCAGCCTATGGCAGGTCAATCAGCCCCAGCATTTT. Amino acid sequence: CASSLWQVNQPQHF. The gene calls are TRBV7-7 and TRBJ1-5, with D unresolved. This CDR3 has 14 residues. The germline V gene has CDR1 SSHAT and CDR2 FNYEAQ (reference sequence).

V and J are TRBV19 and TRBJ2-1; 10 bases map to TRBD2. CDR3 length: 16 amino acids. Germline values: CDR1 LNHDA, CDR2 SQIVND (reference sequence). Germline trimming cut 6 bases from V and 3 bases from J; bases unmatched to any gene: 8. The CDR3 reads CASRKGAGGLYNEQFF. The CDR3 coding sequence is TGTGCCAGTAGAAAGGGAGCGGGGGGGCTCTACAATGAGCAGTTCTTC.

The chain recombines TRBV5-6 with TRBJ2-3; maybe TRBD1 (6 bases). Germline V gene lookup returns CDR1 SGHDT and CDR2 YYEEEE. The CDR3 extends over 12 amino acids. V shed 7 bases and J shed 3 bases, with 9 bases lying between them. The CDR3 loop is CASDTGTDTQYF. For the CDR3, the DNA is TGTGCCAGCGATACAGGGACAGATACGCAGTATTTT. The variable domain in full, completed from reference TRBV5-6 and TRBJ2-3, reads DAGVTQSPTHLIKTRGQQVTLRCSPKSGHDTVSWYQQALGQGPQFIFQYYEEEERQRGNFPDRFSGHQFPNYSSELNVNALLLGDSALYLCASDTGTDTQYFGPGTRLTVL.

The gene calls are TRBV10-1 and TRBJ2-2; possible D gene TRBD2, 7 bases. V lost 5 bases, J lost 7 bases, and 17 bases lay in between. CDR3 length: 15 amino acids. Germline V gene lookup returns CDR1 WNHNN and CDR2 SYGVQD (reference sequence). The CDR3 coding sequence is TGCGCCAGCAGTCTTACGAGGGGGGGCAACGGGGAGCTGTTTTTT. This codes for CASSLTRGGNGELFF.

The chain has TRBV11-2 and TRBJ2-1, with TRBD2 as a possible D gene (5 bases). The germline V gene has CDR1 SGHAT and CDR2 FQNNGV. The CDR3 extends over 17 amino acids. V lost 0 bases, J lost 4 bases, and 16 bases lay in between. CDR3 coding DNA: TGTGCCAGCAGCTTAGACCGGGAACAAATTATATACAATGAGCAGTTCTTC. This encodes CASSLDREQIIYNEQFF.